The 27 T cell receptor beta chains below all came from one sample that was sequenced in a study of Ad26.COV2.S vaccination and SARS-CoV-2 variants. Profiled with immunoSEQ multiplex PCR; TCRdb holds only in-frame clones, not every one. The data show about 460,000 clones, 80% to 90% seen once. Treatment specified: 15 to 20 received Ad26.COV2.S at low or high dose, single or two shots; about 5 received placebo; per-sample allocation not given. Samples analyzed were those drawn on day 63 after the first vaccine or placebo injection. The specimen was peripheral blood, collected in a trial of Ad26.COV2.S vaccine versus placebo. The receptors stem from a person between 18 and 60 years old who received the Ad26.COV2.S COVID-19 vaccine or a placebo.

A few counts support this clone. The gene calls are TRBV19 and TRBJ1-3, with no clear D. Per the germline V gene, CDR1 is LNHDA and CDR2 is SQIVND (reference sequence). This CDR3 region has 13 residues. The ends were cut back, 6 bases at V and 4 bases at J, with 10 bases in the middle. CDR3 nucleotides: TGTGCCAGTAGAGGCCAGTTGGGAAACACCATATATTTT. Translating it yields CASRGQLGNTIYF.

The rearrangement uses TRBV7-2 and TRBJ1-3; TRBD1 matches 10 bases. The CDR3 totals 19 residues. V trimming: 3 bases; J trimming: 0 bases; junction bases outside the gene matches: 11. Germline V CDR1 and CDR2: SGHTA, FQGNSA. DNA for the CDR3: TGTGCCAGCAGCTTCATTAGAGACAGGGGGCATCGCTCTGGAAACACCATATATTTT. Encoded protein: CASSFIRDRGHRSGNTIYF.

The rearrangement joins TRBV20-1 to TRBJ2-7; possibly TRBD1 for D (5 bases). The germline CDR1 and CDR2 sequences are DFQATT and SNEGSKA (reference sequence). The CDR3 consists of 13 residues. Deletions cut 3 bases from V and 3 bases from J, with 12 bases between. DNA of the CDR3: TGCAGTGCTAGTTGGCAGGGCGGCTACGAGCAGTACTTC. It specifies CSASWQGGYEQYF.

The V and J genes are TRBV20-1 and TRBJ1-1; perhaps TRBD1 as D (6 bases). Germline values: CDR1 DFQATT, CDR2 SNEGSKA (reference sequence). V lost 2 bases and J 14 bases, leaving 15 bases between the germline ends. The CDR3 runs to 11 residues. CDR3 sequence reads: CSARWAQGVFF. The CDR3 nucleotides are TGCAGTGCTAGATGGGCACAGGGTGTCTTCTTT.

The chain has TRBV2 and TRBJ1-2; maybe TRBD1 (5 bases). The CDR3 is 13 amino acids. Looked up from germline, CDR1 is SNHLY and CDR2 is FYNNEI. The V gene lost 3 bases and the J gene lost 7 bases, with 12 bases spanning the gap. The CDR3 DNA is TGTGCCAGCAGTGATCAGGGTTGCTGTGGCTACACCTTC. It is translated as CASSDQGCCGYTF.

CDR3 region: CASRGVPRGTEAFF. The CDR3 DNA is TGTGCCAGCAGAGGCGTTCCTAGGGGCACTGAAGCTTTCTTT. The rearrangement uses TRBV6-5 and TRBJ1-1; D perhaps matches TRBD1 (5 bases). Looked up from germline, CDR1 is MNHEY and CDR2 is SVGAGI. Trimming cost V 6 bases and J 4 bases, with 15 bases left between them. There are 14 residues in the CDR3.

Notes on this clone: Other DNA sequences from this sample encode an identical CDR3 as well. This rearrangement joins TRBV27 to TRBJ1-4; no firm D call. The germline V and J ends were trimmed by 3 bases and 5 bases, with 7 bases remaining between them. Germline V gene sequence: CDR1 MNHEY, CDR2 SMNVEV (reference sequence). This CDR3 spans 13 amino acids. CDR3 residues: CASSLGVNEKLFF. The CDR3 nucleotides read TGTGCCAGCAGTTTGGGCGTGAATGAAAAACTGTTTTTT.

The chain combines TRBV7-8 with TRBJ1-5; 12 bases are shared with TRBD1. The CDR3 extends over 19 amino acids. Trimming took 5 bases from V and 1 from J; bases not matched to a gene: 12. Germline loops: CDR1 SGHVS, CDR2 FQNEAQ. This CDR3 is CASSHHPGQGAESNQPQHF. In nucleotides, the CDR3 is TGTGCCAGCAGCCACCACCCGGGACAGGGGGCGGAGAGCAATCAGCCCCAGCATTTT. Based on the CDR3 plus reference TRBV7-8 and TRBJ1-5, the full variable domain is GAGVSQSPRYKVAKRGQDVALRCDPISGHVSLFWYQQALGQGPEFLTYFQNEAQLDKSGLPSDRFFAERPEGSVSTLKIQRTQQEDSAVYLCASSHHPGQGAESNQPQHFGDGTRLSIL.

V and J are TRBV18 and TRBJ1-1, with unresolved D. Germline assignment: CDR1 KGHSH and CDR2 LQKENI. Trimming took off 3 bases at V and 7 bases at J, with 9 bases between the two ends. The CDR3 extends over 12 amino acids. The CDR3 region has the DNA TGTGCCAGCTCACCGCTAGTGAGTGAAGCTTTCTTT. As protein: CASSPLVSEAFF.

The chain combines TRBV12-5 with TRBJ2-3, with 13 positions matching TRBD2. This CDR3 is built from 15 residues. Germline values: CDR1 LGHNT, CDR2 FRNRAP. V lost 5 bases and J lost 2; bases outside the gene matches: 1. The chain's CDR3 is CASGGLAGATDTQYF. In nucleotides, the CDR3 is TGTGCTAGTGGTGGACTAGCGGGGGCCACAGATACGCAGTATTTT.

The chain links TRBV7-8 to TRBJ1-5; D is uncertain. V was cut by 2 bases and J by 5 bases, with 22 bases left in between. The CDR3 covers 18 residues. Germline-derived CDR1 and CDR2 are SGHVS and FQNEAQ. CDR3 sequence: CASSLSSYSGFPDQPQHF. The CDR3 DNA reads TGTGCCAGCAGCTTATCCTCCTATTCTGGGTTCCCGGATCAGCCCCAGCATTTT.

The chain links TRBV7-9 to TRBJ1-4; possibly TRBD1 for D (5 bases). CDR1 SEHNR and CDR2 FQNEAQ come from the germline V gene (reference sequence). This CDR3 spans 16 amino acids. V lost 2 bases and J lost 5, with 15 bases in between. The CDR3 region is CASSLSMGTKNEKLFF. CDR3 nucleotides: TGTGCCAGCAGCTTAAGTATGGGGACGAAGAATGAAAAACTGTTTTTT.

The chain has TRBV11-2 and TRBJ2-7; tentative D call: TRBD1 (7 bases). The CDR3 has 12 residues. V lost 2 bases to trimming and J lost 6 bases, with 8 bases between them. Germline loops: CDR1 SGHAT, CDR2 FQNNGV. CDR3 sequence reads: CASSLQGGEQYF. In DNA, the CDR3 is TGTGCCAGCAGCTTACAGGGGGGCGAGCAGTACTTC.

The CDR3 coding sequence is TGTGCCAGCAGTTTGATTGGGGATAGAAATGGCTACACCTTC. It encodes CASSLIGDRNGYTF. V usage is TRBV27 and J usage is TRBJ1-2; D is ambiguous. V gave up 3 bases and J gave up 6 bases, with 14 bases separating them. Germline assignment: CDR1 MNHEY and CDR2 SMNVEV (reference sequence). The CDR3 is 14 amino acids.

The V call is TRBV19, the J call TRBJ2-3; D tentatively reads TRBD1 or TRBD2 (6 bases each). The CDR3 consists of 15 residues. Trimming took 6 bases from V and 1 from J, leaving 14 bases between them. Germline V gene sequence: CDR1 LNHDA, CDR2 SQIVND (reference sequence). The CDR3 spells CASRAPGAGTDTQYF. The CDR3 DNA follows: TGTGCCAGTAGGGCCCCGGGGGCGGGCACAGATACGCAGTATTTT.

CDR3 amino acids: CATTITGWEAEAFF. Here the CDR3 DNA reads TGTGCCACGACAATCACAGGGTGGGAGGCTGAAGCTTTCTTT. The chain carries TRBV6-5 and TRBJ1-1; D possibly corresponds to TRBD1 (6 bases). V was shortened by 10 bases and J by 6 bases, with 21 bases between the two germline ends. Germline assignment: CDR1 MNHEY and CDR2 SVGAGI. The CDR3 totals 14 residues.

The chain joins TRBV2 to TRBJ1-3; unclear D gene. Trimming shortened V by 2 bases and J by 3 bases, and 20 bases separated the two germline ends. Germline assignment: CDR1 SNHLY and CDR2 FYNNEI. CDR3 length: 18 residues. This chain's CDR3 is CASSEIPVGDLYGNTIYF. As DNA, the CDR3 is TGTGCCAGCAGTGAAATTCCAGTCGGGGATCTTTATGGAAACACCATATATTTT.

The V and J genes are TRBV5-1 and TRBJ2-3, with D perhaps matching TRBD1 (5 bases). Trimming cost V 2 bases and J 2 bases, with 15 bases left between them. Germline CDR1 reads SGHRS; CDR2 reads YFSETQ. The CDR3 has 16 amino acids. The CDR3 region is CASSLRTYGATDTQYF. The CDR3 DNA follows: TGCGCCAGCAGCTTAAGGACGTATGGGGCCACAGATACGCAGTATTTT.

This chain joins TRBV9 and TRBJ2-7; 7 nucleotides agree with TRBD1. This CDR3 has 12 amino acids. Unmatched junction bases numbered 9, after V lost 4 bases and J lost 11 bases. The germline gives CDR1 SGDLS, CDR2 YYNGEE. The CDR3 DNA reads TGTGCCAGCAGCTCTAGGGGACAGCCCAAGTACTTC. Encoded protein: CASSSRGQPKYF.

The chain has TRBV18 and TRBJ1-4; D gene unclear. CDR3 length: 13 residues. The V end was cut by 0 bases, the J end by 5 bases, with 4 bases between. Germline V gene lookup returns CDR1 KGHSH and CDR2 LQKENI. The CDR3 DNA follows: TGTGCCAGCTCACCACCAGGGAATGAAAAACTGTTTTTT. It translates to CASSPPGNEKLFF. Variable domain in full (rest from reference TRBV18 and TRBJ1-4): NAGVMQNPRHLVRRRGQEARLRCSPMKGHSHVYWYRQLPEEGLKFMVYLQKENIIDESGMPKERFSAEFPKEGPSILRIQQVVRGDSAAYFCASSPPGNEKLFFGSGTQLSVL.

The rearrangement uses TRBV6-6 and TRBJ2-1; 7 positions match TRBD2. The CDR3 extends over 15 amino acids. Germline V gene lookup returns CDR1 MNHNY and CDR2 SVGAGI (reference sequence). With V trimmed by 5 bases and J by 3 bases, 7 bases remained unmatched. CDR3 loop: CASSRRTSDYNEQFF. The CDR3 nucleotides are TGTGCCAGCAGTCGAAGGACTAGTGACTACAATGAGCAGTTCTTC.

This chain joins TRBV18 and TRBJ1-4; 10 positions match TRBD1. This CDR3 contains 16 residues. V lost 4 bases to trimming and J lost 0 bases; unmatched junction nucleotides: 2. Germline CDR1 KGHSH, CDR2 LQKENI. The CDR3 protein is CASSLTGGSTNEKLFF. The CDR3 DNA reads as TGTGCCAGCTCACTGACAGGGGGCTCAACTAATGAAAAACTGTTTTTT.

The chain joins TRBV6-5 to TRBJ2-7, with D possibly being TRBD2 (5 bases). Trimming cost V 4 bases and J 6 bases, with 13 bases left between them. This CDR3 region has 13 residues. Germline CDR1 reads MNHEY; CDR2 reads SVGAGI. This CDR3 is CASSSNFRGEQYF. DNA of the CDR3: TGTGCCAGCAGTTCGAATTTTCGGGGCGAGCAGTACTTC.

The gene calls are TRBV28 and TRBJ1-4; no definite D call. This CDR3 is built from 15 residues. Germline V gene data show CDR1 as MDHEN and CDR2 as SYDVKM. Trimming removed 2 bases from V and 5 bases from J, with 12 bases in between. The CDR3 DNA sequence: TGTGCCAGCAGTTTACTGACCGCCGTCAATGAAAAACTGTTTTTT. Encoded protein: CASSLLTAVNEKLFF.

The CDR3, as DNA: TGTGCCAGCACCCCCTCGAGGGTAATAGTCACTGAAGCTTTCTTT. It is translated as CASTPSRVIVTEAFF. V usage is TRBV7-2 and J usage is TRBJ1-1; D remains unclear. CDR3 length equals 15 residues. V was trimmed by 7 bases and J by 4 bases, leaving 19 bases between them. Per the germline V gene, CDR1 is SGHTA and CDR2 is FQGNSA. The full variable domain, rest sourced from reference TRBV7-2 and TRBJ1-1, is GAGVSQSPSNKVTEKGKDVELRCDPISGHTALYWYRQSLGQGLEFLIYFQGNSAPDKSGLPSDRFSAERTGGSVSTLTIQRTQQEDSAVYLCASTPSRVIVTEAFFGQGTRLTVV.

The chain couples TRBV11-2 to TRBJ2-1; the match to TRBD2 covers 14 bases. The V and J ends lost 5 bases and 7 bases, in that order; junction bases with no gene match: 13. This CDR3 contains 18 residues. Germline loops: CDR1 SGHAT, CDR2 FQNNGV. The CDR3 region is CASSTLAGLAGVVNEQFF. The CDR3, as DNA: TGTGCCAGCAGCACCTTAGCGGGACTAGCGGGAGTTGTAAATGAGCAGTTCTTC.

The chain uses TRBV7-2 and TRBJ2-2; no firm D call. This CDR3 region has 15 residues. Trimming shortened V by 1 base and J by 5 bases, and 11 bases separated the two germline ends. Germline values: CDR1 SGHTA, CDR2 FQGNSA. The CDR3 DNA follows: TGTGCCAGCAGCTTAGTGGGGTCAGATACCGGGGAGCTGTTTTTT. The encoded protein is CASSLVGSDTGELFF.